These T cell receptor beta chains were read from a single sample in a study of T cells in Graves' hyperthyroidism and ophthalmopathy. TCRdb reprocessed the multiplex PCR reads via MiXCR and lists one record per CDR3 protein. There are a few hundred thousand distinct CDR3 sequences in the sample; approximately 14% occur only once, and 15% to 20% lies in the top ten. Sample: blood. All receptors come from a woman aged 25 to 39 with Graves' ophthalmopathy. Both conserved end residues are part of each CDR3. D genes are given only for firm matches. Clone size is given for some rows only: seen once, a few or many times, or a class if the clone is expanded.

>TRBV11-2|.|few|TRBJ1-3
CASSLGSLVAGNTIYF
TGTGCCAGCAGCTTAGGGTCCTTAGTTGCTGGAAACACCATATATTTT
>TRBV7-6|.|many|TRBJ1-4
CASSLERATGREKLFF
TGTGCCAGCAGCTTAGAGAGGGCCACCGGCAGGGAAAAACTGTTTTTT
>TRBV29-1|TRBD1|.|TRBJ2-5
CSVLGGRSVEETQYF
TGCAGCGTTTTAGGGGGCCGATCCGTAGAAGAGACCCAGTACTTC
>TRBV19|.|.|TRBJ1-2
CASSIGLGASYGYTF
TGTGCCAGTAGTATAGGTCTGGGGGCCTCCTATGGCTACACCTTC
>TRBV5-1|.|many|TRBJ2-5
CASSLGGDRYQETQYF
TGCGCCAGCAGCTTGGGGGGTGACCGGTACCAAGAGACCCAGTACTTC
>TRBV10-3|TRBD2|few|TRBJ2-1
CAISESLAGANYNEQFF
TGTGCCATCAGTGAGTCATTAGCGGGGGCGAACTACAATGAGCAGTTCTTC
>TRBV28|TRBD1|many|TRBJ1-1
CASRWTNTGGEAFF
TGTGCCAGCAGATGGACCAACACAGGGGGAGAAGCTTTCTTT
>TRBV28|TRBD1|many|TRBJ1-2
CASSFAGGLVWGYTF
TGTGCCAGCAGTTTCGCAGGGGGCTTGGTGTGGGGCTACACCTTC
>TRBV7-9|.|many|TRBJ2-1
CASSLGGTPYNEQFF
TGTGCCAGCAGCTTAGGAGGTACCCCCTACAATGAGCAGTTCTTC
>TRBV20-1|.|few|TRBJ1-3
CSARRGGGNTIYF
TGCAGTGCTAGGCGAGGAGGTGGAAACACCATATATTTT
>TRBV6-4|TRBD2|many|TRBJ2-3
CASSETSGGATDTQYF
TGTGCCAGCAGTGAAACTAGCGGGGGGGCCACAGATACGCAGTATTTT
>TRBV11-2|.|many|TRBJ2-7
CASSLGRVEQYF
TGTGCCAGCAGCTTAGGGAGGGTCGAGCAGTACTTC
>TRBV3-1|.|many|TRBJ2-7
CASSQPKLTGQIHEQYF
TGTGCCAGCAGCCAACCGAAATTGACAGGACAGATCCACGAGCAGTACTTC
>TRBV11-1|.|few|TRBJ2-1
CASSFGGPNNEQFF
TGTGCCAGCAGCTTCGGGGGGCCGAACAATGAGCAGTTCTTC
>TRBV7-9|TRBD2|.|TRBJ2-7
CASSVQSGRGGEQYF
TGTGCCAGCAGCGTTCAGAGCGGGAGGGGGGGAGAGCAGTACTTC
>TRBV9|.|few|TRBJ2-2
CASSVVTGELFF
TGTGCCAGCAGCGTAGTCACCGGGGAGCTGTTTTTT
>TRBV4-1|.|few|TRBJ1-1
CASSQRELSGSLWNTEAFF
TGCGCCAGCAGCCAACGTGAGCTCTCGGGAAGCCTATGGAACACTGAAGCTTTCTTT